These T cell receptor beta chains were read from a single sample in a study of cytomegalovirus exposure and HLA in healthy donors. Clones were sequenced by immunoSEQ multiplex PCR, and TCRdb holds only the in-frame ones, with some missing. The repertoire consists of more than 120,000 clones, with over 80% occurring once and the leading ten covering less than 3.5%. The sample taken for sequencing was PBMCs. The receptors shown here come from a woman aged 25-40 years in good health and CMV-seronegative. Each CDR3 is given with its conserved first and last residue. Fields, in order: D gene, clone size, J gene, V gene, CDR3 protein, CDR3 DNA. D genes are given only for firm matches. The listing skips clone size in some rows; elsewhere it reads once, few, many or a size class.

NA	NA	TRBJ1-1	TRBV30	CAWSVDSNTEAFF	TGTGCCTGGAGTGTAGATAGTAACACTGAAGCTTTCTTT
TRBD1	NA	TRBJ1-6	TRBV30	CAWTRDRELGGVRSPLHF	TGTGCCTGGACCCGGGACAGGGAGCTGGGGGGAGTTCGTTCACCCCTCCACTTT
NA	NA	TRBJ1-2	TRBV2	CASSEKSWGGGYTF	TGTGCCAGCAGTGAAAAGTCCTGGGGGGGTGGCTACACCTTC
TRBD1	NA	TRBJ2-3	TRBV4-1	CASSSRGQGATDTQYF	TGCGCCAGCAGCTCCAGGGGGCAGGGGGCAACAGATACGCAGTATTTT
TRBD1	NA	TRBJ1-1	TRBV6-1	CASSEGTGVVDTEAFF	TGTGCCAGCAGTGAAGGGACAGGGGTAGTAGACACTGAAGCTTTCTTT
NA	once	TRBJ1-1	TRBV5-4	CASSSQRGTEAFF	TGTGCCAGCAGCTCGCAACGGGGCACTGAAGCTTTCTTT
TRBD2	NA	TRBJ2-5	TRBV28	CASRAGGRHLETQYF	TGTGCCAGCAGGGCGGGGGGGCGCCATTTAGAGACCCAGTACTTC
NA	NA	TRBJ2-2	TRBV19	CASSIVGQGFTGELFF	TGTGCCAGTAGTATAGTAGGCCAGGGGTTCACCGGGGAGCTGTTTTTT
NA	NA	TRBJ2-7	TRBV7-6	CASSPRYGREFYEQYF	TGTGCCAGCAGCCCTAGGTACGGACGGGAGTTCTACGAGCAGTACTTC
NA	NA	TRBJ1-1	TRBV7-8	CASSLKNTMNTEAFF	TGTGCCAGCAGCTTAAAAAACACAATGAACACTGAAGCTTTCTTT
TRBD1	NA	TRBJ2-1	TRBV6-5	CASSRGQGMDEQFF	TGTGCCAGCAGCCGAGGACAGGGGATGGATGAGCAGTTCTTC
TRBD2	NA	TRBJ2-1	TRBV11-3	CASSRGGGSYNEQFF	TGTGCCAGCAGCCGGGGCGGGGGCTCCTACAATGAGCAGTTCTTC
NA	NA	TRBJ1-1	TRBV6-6	CASSALTDLRGTEAFF	TGTGCCAGCAGCGCCCTCACCGACTTAAGAGGAACTGAAGCTTTCTTT
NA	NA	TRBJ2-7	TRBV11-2	CASSVAYEQYF	TGTGCCAGCAGCGTCGCCTACGAGCAGTACTTC
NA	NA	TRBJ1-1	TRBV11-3	CASSLDATRSTEAFF	TGTGCCAGCAGCTTAGATGCCACGAGGAGCACTGAAGCTTTCTTT
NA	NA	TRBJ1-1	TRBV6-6	CASSYSRDSGGAFF	TGTGCCAGCAGTTACTCCCGGGACTCAGGAGGAGCTTTCTTT
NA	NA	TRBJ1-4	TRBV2	CASSGGGQNEKLFF	TGTGCCAGCAGTGGCGGGGGGCAAAATGAAAAACTGTTTTTT
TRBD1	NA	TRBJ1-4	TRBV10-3	CASNRGENEKLFF	TGTGCCTCGAACAGGGGCGAAAATGAAAAACTGTTTTTT
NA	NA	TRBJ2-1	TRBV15	CATSGQQSSYNEQFF	TGTGCCACCAGCGGACAGCAGAGCTCCTACAATGAGCAGTTCTTC
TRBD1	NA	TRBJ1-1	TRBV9	CASSKGQGRAEAFF	TGTGCCAGCAGCAAGGGACAGGGTAGGGCTGAAGCTTTCTTT
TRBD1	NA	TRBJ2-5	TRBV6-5	CASSRTGIKTQYF	TGTGCCAGCAGTCGGACAGGGATTAAGACCCAGTACTTC
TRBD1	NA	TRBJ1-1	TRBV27	CASSLTGPDMNTEAFF	TGTGCCAGCAGTCTGACAGGGCCGGACATGAACACTGAAGCTTTCTTT
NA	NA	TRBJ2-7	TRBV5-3	CARSLDYEQYF	TGTGCCAGAAGCCTAGACTACGAGCAGTACTTC
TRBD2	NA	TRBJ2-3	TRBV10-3	CATQLAHDTDTQYF	TGTGCCACACAACTAGCGCACGACACAGATACGCAGTATTTT
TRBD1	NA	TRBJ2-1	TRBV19	CASSIRQGAGEQFF	TGTGCCAGTAGTATCCGACAGGGGGCCGGTGAGCAGTTCTTC
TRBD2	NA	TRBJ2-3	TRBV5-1	CASSLALAGATDTQYF	TGCGCCAGCAGCTTGGCTCTAGCGGGAGCAACAGATACGCAGTATTTT
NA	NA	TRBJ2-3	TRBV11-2	CASTLGSHTDTQYF	TGTGCCAGCACGTTGGGCTCACACACAGATACGCAGTATTTT
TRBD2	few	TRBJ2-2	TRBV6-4	CASSSGGATGELFF	TGTGCCAGCAGTAGCGGGGGGGCCACCGGGGAGCTGTTTTTT
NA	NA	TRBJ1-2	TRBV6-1	CASRVTAPNYGYTF	TGTGCCAGCAGAGTGACAGCGCCTAACTATGGCTACACCTTC
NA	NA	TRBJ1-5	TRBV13	CASSLGRAGRGPQHF	TGTGCCAGCAGCTTAGGCCGGGCAGGGCGGGGGCCCCAGCATTTT
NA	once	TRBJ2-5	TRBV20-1	CSAIDQETQYF	TGCAGTGCTATAGACCAAGAGACCCAGTACTTC
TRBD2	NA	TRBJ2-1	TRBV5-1	CASSLGLALEQFF	TGCGCCAGCAGCTTGGGACTAGCGTTAGAGCAGTTCTTC